A single T cell receptor (beta chain) is shown here with its context. The data originate from a study of blood T cell repertoires in COVID-19. The overall study: The samples span acute and convalescent COVID-19 from the United States, Italy and Spain. PBMCs, B-cell-depleted T cells, or T cells were the source of the cDNA or gDNA that made up the material.

Trimming took 3 bases from V and 0 from J, leaving 6 bases between them. The CDR3 contains 14 residues. Per germline, CDR1 KGHSH and CDR2 LQKENI. Sequencing used immunoSEQ multiplex PCR; TCRdb keeps in-frame clones, though not all of them. The data show 150,000 to 200,000 clones, with approximately 92% seen just once and approximately 0.56% held by the top ten. The V gene is TRBV18, the J gene TRBJ1-5; D call uncertain. The TCR sequence derives from a man in his fifties or sixties with acute or convalescent COVID-19. What was sequenced was peripheral blood. The CDR3 here is CASSPADSNQPQHF. In DNA, the CDR3 is TGTGCCAGCTCACCCGCGGATAGCAATCAGCCCCAGCATTTT. Together with reference TRBV18 and TRBJ1-5, the CDR3 gives the full variable domain: NAGVMQNPRHLVRRRGQEARLRCSPMKGHSHVYWYRQLPEEGLKFMVYLQKENIIDESGMPKERFSAEFPKEGPSILRIQQVVRGDSAAYFCASSPADSNQPQHFGDGTRLSIL.